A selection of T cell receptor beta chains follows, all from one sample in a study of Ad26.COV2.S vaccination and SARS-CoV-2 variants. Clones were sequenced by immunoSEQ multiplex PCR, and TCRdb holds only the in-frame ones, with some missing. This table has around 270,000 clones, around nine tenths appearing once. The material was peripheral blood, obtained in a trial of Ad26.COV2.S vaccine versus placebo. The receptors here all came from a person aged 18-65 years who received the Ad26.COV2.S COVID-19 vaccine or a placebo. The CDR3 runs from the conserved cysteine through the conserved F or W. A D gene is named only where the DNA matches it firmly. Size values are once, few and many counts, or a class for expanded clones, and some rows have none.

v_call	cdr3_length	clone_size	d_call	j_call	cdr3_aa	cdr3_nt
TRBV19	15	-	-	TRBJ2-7	CASSVLRGPFLEQYF	TGTGCCAGTAGTGTTCTCAGGGGACCCTTTCTCGAGCAGTACTTC
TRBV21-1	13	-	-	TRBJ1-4	CASTPGRKEKLFF	TGTGCCAGCACCCCGGGACGCAAGGAAAAACTGTTTTTT
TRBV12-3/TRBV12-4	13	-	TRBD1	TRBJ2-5	CASRTGVVETQYF	TGTGCCAGCAGGACAGGGGTGGTAGAGACCCAGTACTTC
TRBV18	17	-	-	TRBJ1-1	CASSPAGGGRMNTEAFF	TGTGCCAGCTCACCAGCGGGGGGTGGAAGAATGAACACTGAAGCTTTCTTT
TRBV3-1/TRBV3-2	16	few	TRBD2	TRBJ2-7	CASSQVTAGRSYEQYF	TGTGCCAGCAGCCAAGTGACAGCGGGGCGCTCCTACGAGCAGTACTTC
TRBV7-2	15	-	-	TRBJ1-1	CASSLGSNMNTEAFF	TGTGCCAGCAGCCTCGGGAGTAATATGAACACTGAAGCTTTCTTT
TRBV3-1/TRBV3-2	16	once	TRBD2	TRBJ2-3	CASSARTSGGTDTQYF	TGTGCCAGCAGCGCACGGACTAGCGGGGGAACAGATACGCAGTATTTT
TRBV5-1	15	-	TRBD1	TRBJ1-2	CASSPETTGSYGYTF	TGCGCCAGCAGCCCAGAAACGACAGGGTCGTATGGCTACACCTTC
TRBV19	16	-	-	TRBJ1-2	CASSIDWAGPSDGYTF	TGTGCCAGTAGTATAGATTGGGCAGGACCATCCGATGGCTACACCTTC
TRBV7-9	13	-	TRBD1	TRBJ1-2	CASSLGQGYGYTF	TGTGCCAGCAGCTTAGGACAGGGCTATGGCTACACCTTC
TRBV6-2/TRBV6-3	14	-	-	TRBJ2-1	CASSPPVSSPEQFF	TGTGCCAGCAGCCCCCCGGTCAGTTCGCCTGAGCAGTTCTTC
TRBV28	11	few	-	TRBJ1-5	CASASNQPQHF	TGTGCCAGCGCTTCGAATCAGCCCCAGCATTTT
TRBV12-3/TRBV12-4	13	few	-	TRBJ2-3	CASSLFRTDTQYF	TGTGCCAGCAGTTTGTTCCGCACAGATACGCAGTATTTT
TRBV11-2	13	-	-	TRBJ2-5	CASSFTRQETQYF	TGTGCCAGCAGCTTCACTAGACAAGAGACCCAGTACTTC
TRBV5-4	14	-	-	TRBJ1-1	CASVRQETNTEAFF	TGTGCCAGCGTAAGGCAGGAGACGAACACTGAAGCTTTCTTT
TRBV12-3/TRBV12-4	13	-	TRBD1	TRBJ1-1	CASRGTANTEAFF	TGTGCCAGCAGGGGGACAGCTAACACTGAAGCTTTCTTT
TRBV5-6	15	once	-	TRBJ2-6	CASSLRVSGANVLTF	TGTGCCAGCAGCTTGAGGGTCTCTGGGGCCAACGTCCTGACTTTC
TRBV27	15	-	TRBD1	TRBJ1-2	CASSLSVDRVYGYTF	TGTGCCAGCAGTTTATCGGTGGACAGGGTATATGGCTACACCTTC
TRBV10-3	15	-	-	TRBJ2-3	CAISEGGPRADTQYF	TGTGCCATCAGTGAAGGGGGACCGAGGGCAGATACGCAGTATTTT
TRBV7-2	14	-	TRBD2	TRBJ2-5	CASTFSGSQETQYF	TGTGCCAGCACCTTTAGCGGGTCCCAAGAGACCCAGTACTTC
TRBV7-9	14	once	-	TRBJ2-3	CASSFRGGTDTQYF	TGTGCCAGCAGCTTCAGGGGGGGTACAGATACGCAGTATTTT
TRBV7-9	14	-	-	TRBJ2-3	CASSSQPRGDTQYF	TGTGCCAGCAGCTCCCAACCCCGAGGAGATACGCAGTATTTT
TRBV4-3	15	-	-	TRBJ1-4	CASSQDPTANEKLFF	TGCGCCAGCAGCCAAGATCCCACAGCTAATGAAAAACTGTTTTTT
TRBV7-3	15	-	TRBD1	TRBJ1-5	CASSQGDRENQPQHF	TGTGCCAGCAGCCAAGGGGACAGGGAAAATCAGCCCCAGCATTTT
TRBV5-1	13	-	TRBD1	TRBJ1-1	CASRRRDSTEAFF	TGCGCCAGCAGGCGGAGGGACAGCACTGAAGCTTTCTTT
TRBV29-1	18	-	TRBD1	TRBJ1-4	CSAGTAGTGSWSNEKLFF	TGCAGCGCCGGAACGGCCGGGACAGGGAGCTGGTCTAATGAAAAACTGTTTTTT
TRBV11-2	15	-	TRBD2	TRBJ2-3	CASSSPGLDTDTQYF	TGTGCCAGCAGCTCCCCCGGACTAGACACAGATACGCAGTATTTT
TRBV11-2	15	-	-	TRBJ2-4	CASSSPGEVENIQYF	TGTGCCAGCAGCTCCCCAGGGGAGGTCGAAAACATTCAGTACTTC
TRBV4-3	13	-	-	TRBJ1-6	CASSQVSYSPLHF	TGCGCCAGCAGCCAAGTGTCCTATTCACCCCTCCACTTT
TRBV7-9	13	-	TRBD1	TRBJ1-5	CASSAQGGQPQHF	TGTGCCAGCAGCGCCCAGGGGGGACAGCCCCAGCATTTT
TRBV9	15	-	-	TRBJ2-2	CASSVGDSYTGELFF	TGTGCCAGCAGCGTAGGAGACAGCTACACCGGGGAGCTGTTTTTT
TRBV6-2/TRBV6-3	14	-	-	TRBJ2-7	CASSPFGSTYEQYF	TGTGCCAGCAGCCCCTTCGGTTCCACCTACGAGCAGTACTTC
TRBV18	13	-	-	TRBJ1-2	CASSPETGTGYTF	TGTGCCAGCTCACCAGAAACAGGGACCGGCTACACCTTC
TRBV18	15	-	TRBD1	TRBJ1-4	CASSRNRGGGEKLFF	TGTGCCAGCTCACGGAACAGGGGAGGCGGTGAAAAACTGTTTTTT
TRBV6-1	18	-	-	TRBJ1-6	CASSERTAPSSYNSPLHF	TGTGCCAGCAGTGAGAGGACGGCCCCTAGCTCCTATAATTCACCCCTCCACTTT
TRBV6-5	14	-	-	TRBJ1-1	CASTSRGAWTEAFF	TGTGCCAGCACCTCGAGGGGGGCGTGGACTGAAGCTTTCTTT
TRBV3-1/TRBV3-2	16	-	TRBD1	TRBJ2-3	CASSQEWRDRFHTQYF	TGTGCCAGCAGCCAAGAGTGGCGGGACAGGTTCCATACGCAGTATTTT
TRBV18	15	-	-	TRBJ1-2	CASSPSTVSNYGYTF	TGTGCCAGCTCACCATCGACAGTATCTAACTATGGCTACACCTTC
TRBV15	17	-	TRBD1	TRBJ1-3	CATSRPRGQGTGNTIYF	TGTGCCACCAGCAGACCAAGGGGACAGGGGACTGGAAACACCATATATTTT
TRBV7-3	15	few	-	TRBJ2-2	CASSLSSSGGGELFF	TGTGCCAGCAGCCTGAGTAGCTCAGGTGGCGGGGAGCTGTTTTTT
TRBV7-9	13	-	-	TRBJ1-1	CASSLGAGTEAFF	TGTGCCAGCAGCTTAGGAGCAGGGACTGAAGCTTTCTTT
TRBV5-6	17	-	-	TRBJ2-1	CASSYLTPGGGGTSQFF	TGTGCCAGCAGCTACCTAACCCCAGGGGGGGGCGGGACGTCGCAGTTCTTC
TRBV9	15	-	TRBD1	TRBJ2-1	CASSVGQGARVEQFF	TGTGCCAGCAGCGTAGGTCAGGGGGCGCGAGTTGAGCAGTTCTTC
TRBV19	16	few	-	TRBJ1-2	CASSKSVKGRLVGYTF	TGTGCCAGTAGTAAATCCGTCAAGGGGCGGCTGGTCGGCTACACCTTC
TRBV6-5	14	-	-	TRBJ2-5	CASKEDRWAETQYF	TGTGCCAGCAAGGAGGACCGATGGGCAGAGACCCAGTACTTC
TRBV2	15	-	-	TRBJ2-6	CASSADRSGANVLTF	TGTGCCAGCAGTGCGGATCGGTCTGGGGCCAACGTCCTGACTTTC
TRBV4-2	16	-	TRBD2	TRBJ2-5	CASSQERGLAVETQYF	TGTGCCAGCAGCCAAGAACGGGGACTAGCGGTCGAGACCCAGTACTTC
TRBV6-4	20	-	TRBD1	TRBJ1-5	CASSDSRRDRGIGRGQPQHF	TGTGCCAGCAGTGACTCGAGGAGGGACAGGGGTATAGGGAGGGGTCAGCCCCAGCATTTT
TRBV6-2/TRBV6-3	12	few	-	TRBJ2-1	CASSSRRNEQFF	TGTGCCAGCAGTTCCAGGAGGAATGAGCAGTTCTTC
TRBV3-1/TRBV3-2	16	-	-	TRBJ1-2	CASSQISGRGNYGYTF	TGTGCCAGCAGCCAAATTTCAGGGCGGGGGAACTATGGCTACACCTTC
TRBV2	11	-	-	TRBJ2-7	CASSETYEQYF	TGTGCCAGCAGTGAGACTTACGAGCAGTACTTC
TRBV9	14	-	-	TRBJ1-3	CASSIGGGGNTIYF	TGTGCCAGCTCCATCGGGGGAGGTGGAAACACCATATATTTT
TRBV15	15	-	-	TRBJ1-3	CATSRDGRTGNTIYF	TGTGCCACCAGCAGAGATGGCAGAACTGGAAACACCATATATTTT
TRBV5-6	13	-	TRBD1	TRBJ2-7	CASSWDRTYEQYF	TGTGCCAGCAGCTGGGACAGGACCTACGAGCAGTACTTC